The 19 T cell receptor beta chains in this list originate from one sample, sequenced in a study of shared clonotypes between healthy human individuals. Here immunoSEQ multiplex PCR was the method, and the copy in TCRdb shows in-frame clones only, minus some. The sample lists around 450,000 clones, around 79% occurring once. Specimen: PBMCs. The receptors were sampled from a woman aged 35 to 49 in good health. Some clones in this sample may be carry-over from other donors' samples.

The chain carries TRBV28 and TRBJ2-7; D is perhaps TRBD2 (6 bases). V lost 6 bases to trimming and J lost 6 bases, with 12 bases between them. This CDR3 is built from 12 residues. Germline V CDR1 and CDR2: MDHEN, SYDVKM. The CDR3 region has the DNA TGTGCCAGCAGCCGGGGGACTGGCGAGCAGTACTTC. Amino acid sequence: CASSRGTGEQYF. The full variable domain, with the rest looked up from reference TRBV28 and TRBJ2-7, is DVKVTQSSRYLVKRTGEKVFLECVQDMDHENMFWYRQDPGLGLRLIYFSYDVKMKEKGDIPEGYSVSREKKERFSLILESASTNQTSMYLCASSRGTGEQYFGPGTRLTVT.

The V call is TRBV5-1, the J call TRBJ2-5; 7 positions agree with TRBD2. There are 14 residues in the CDR3. Germline V gives CDR1 SGHRS, CDR2 YFSETQ. J gave up 5 bases and V 2 bases, and 6 bases lay outside the gene matches. The CDR3: CASSLGRAVETQYF. The CDR3 bases are TGCGCCAGCAGCTTAGGGAGGGCGGTCGAGACCCAGTACTTC.

This chain joins TRBV28 and TRBJ2-5, with no clear D. The J call may not be correct, given that the DNA end is closer to TRBJ2-7. Germline loops: CDR1 MDHEN, CDR2 SYDVKM. CDR3 size: 14 residues. CDR3 protein: CASINSPPRHEQYF. CDR3 coding DNA: TGTGCCAGCATCAATTCTCCTCCCAGGCACGAGCAGTACTTC.

This rearrangement joins TRBV11-2 to TRBJ2-3; no firm D call. The CDR3 totals 15 residues. In germline, CDR1 is SGHAT, CDR2 FQNNGV. V lost 4 bases, J lost 6 bases, and 17 bases lay in between. CDR3 sequence (DNA): TGTGCCAGCAGCTCCCGGCGCGCCTTGTTGGATACGCAGTATTTT. Residues: CASSSRRALLDTQYF. Looking up the rest from reference TRBV11-2 and TRBJ2-3 gives the full variable domain: EAGVAQSPRYKIIEKRQSVAFWCNPISGHATLYWYQQILGQGPKLLIQFQNNGVVDDSQLPKDRFSAERLKGVDSTLKIQPAKLEDSAVYLCASSSRRALLDTQYFGPGTRLTVL.

The gene calls are TRBV21-1 and TRBJ2-4; TRBD1 reflects the table's D call only, with no check against the DNA. TRBV21-1 is annotated as a pseudogene. There are 16 residues in the CDR3. The CDR3 region is CASSTQACAAKNIQYF. Written as DNA, the CDR3 is TGTGCCAGCAGCACACAGGCATGCGCCGCCAAAAACATTCAGTACTTC.

The rearrangement joins TRBV5-4 to TRBJ2-7; D may match TRBD1 or TRBD2 (5 bases each). V lost 0 bases and J lost 0, with 10 bases in between. The CDR3 spans 15 residues. CDR1 and CDR2 from the germline V gene are SGHNT and YYREEE (reference sequence). CDR3 DNA sequence: TGTGCCAGCAGCTTGGGGGGGAGTTACTCCTACGAGCAGTACTTC. This sequence encodes CASSLGGSYSYEQYF.

This clone was seen just once. The chain couples TRBV6-5 to TRBJ1-1; D unresolved. Germline CDR1 MNHEY, CDR2 SVGAGI. This CDR3 has 12 residues. V lost 4 bases to trimming and J lost 3 bases, with 6 bases between them. The CDR3 is CASSSTYTEAFF. DNA for the CDR3: TGTGCCAGCAGTTCGACCTACACTGAAGCTTTCTTT.

This sequence joins TRBV5-1 and TRBJ1-3; 9 positions agree with TRBD1. The CDR3 sequence is 15 residues long. Germline trimming cut 5 bases from V and 3 bases from J; bases unmatched to any gene: 6. Germline V lookup: CDR1 SGHRS, CDR2 YFSETQ. As DNA, the CDR3 is TGCGCCAGCAGTAGCCGGACAGGGGATGGAAACACCATATATTTT. Residues: CASSSRTGDGNTIYF. The full variable domain, with the rest looked up from reference TRBV5-1 and TRBJ1-3, is KAGVTQTPRYLIKTRGQQVTLSCSPISGHRSVSWYQQTPGQGLQFLFEYFSETQRNKGNFPGRFSGRQFSNSRSEMNVSTLELGDSALYLCASSSRTGDGNTIYFGEGSWLTVV.

V is TRBV20-1 and J is TRBJ2-7, with D hard to call. Germline CDR1 is DFQATT and CDR2 is SNEGSKA (reference sequence). The CDR3 contains 10 residues. The germline V and J ends were trimmed by 8 bases and 6 bases, with 11 bases remaining between them. The CDR3 loop is CSTFSIEQYF. CDR3 nucleotides: TGCAGTACTTTCTCGATCGAGCAGTACTTC.

This chain uses TRBV2 with TRBJ2-7; D is uncertain. The CDR3 sequence is 11 residues long. Germline CDR1 is SNHLY and CDR2 is FYNNEI. Trimming took 8 bases from V and 5 from J, leaving 10 bases between them. CDR3 sequence reads: CASAYADEQYF. The CDR3 nucleotides read TGTGCCAGCGCCTACGCCGACGAGCAGTACTTC.

This clone was recorded only once. This sequence joins TRBV29-1 and TRBJ2-5; possible D gene TRBD1, 7 bases. The germline gives CDR1 SQVTM, CDR2 ANQGSEA. V gave up 2 bases and J gave up 5 bases, with 15 bases separating them. The CDR3 loop spans 14 amino acids. The CDR3 reads CSVEQVRGEETQYF. The CDR3 DNA follows: TGCAGCGTTGAACAGGTCAGGGGGGAGGAGACCCAGTACTTC.

This clone showed up just a few times. Other DNA variants within this sample encode the same CDR3. The gene calls are TRBV5-1 and TRBJ2-7; 7 bases align to TRBD1. Germline assignment: CDR1 SGHRS and CDR2 YFSETQ. The CDR3 extends over 13 amino acids. With 4 bases clipped from V and 1 base from J, the junction kept 2 bases outside the gene matches. The CDR3 region has the DNA TGCGCCAGCAGCCCGGGACAGTCCTACGAGCAGTACTTC. Translation: CASSPGQSYEQYF.

The chain recombines TRBV6-4 with TRBJ2-1, with D uncertain. V was clipped by 4 bases and J by 8 bases, with 18 bases between them. Germline V gene lookup returns CDR1 MRHNA and CDR2 SNTAGT. The CDR3 loop spans 15 amino acids. The CDR3 DNA follows: TGTGCCAGCAGTGCCTCAGGCGCCCCCGGCTATGAGCAGTTCTTC. Translating it yields CASSASGAPGYEQFF.

The chain combines TRBV7-6 with TRBJ2-3; 13 bases line up with TRBD2. Germline V CDR1 and CDR2: SGHVS, FNYEAQ. J lost 3 bases, V lost 2 bases, and 5 bases had no gene match. The CDR3 contains 17 residues. This CDR3 is CASSLRTSGSVTDTQYF. The CDR3 nucleotides are TGTGCCAGCAGCTTACGGACTAGCGGGAGTGTTACAGATACGCAGTATTTT.

Points on this clone: This sample includes further DNA sequences coding for the same CDR3. The chain employs TRBV30 and TRBJ2-5; 11 bases are shared with TRBD2. The J segment lost 5 bases and the V segment lost 3 bases, leaving 2 bases of the junction unmatched. The CDR3 extends over 13 amino acids. Germline assignment: CDR1 GTSNPN and CDR2 SVGIG (reference sequence). The CDR3 region is CAWRLAGVETQYF. CDR3 in DNA: TGTGCCTGGAGACTAGCGGGAGTGGAGACCCAGTACTTC.

V and J are TRBV18 and TRBJ1-3; D is ambiguous. This CDR3 comprises 15 residues. Per the germline V gene, CDR1 is KGHSH and CDR2 is LQKENI. Trimming took off 3 bases at V and 0 bases at J, with 9 bases between the two ends. DNA of the CDR3: TGTGCCAGCTCACCTGTCCAGAACTCTGGAAACACCATATATTTT. The encoded protein is CASSPVQNSGNTIYF.

The chain combines TRBV11-2 with TRBJ2-1; D call uncertain. The germline V gene encodes CDR1 SGHAT and CDR2 FQNNGV. The CDR3 is 15 amino acids. Trimming shortened V by 0 bases and J by 4 bases, and 10 bases separated the two germline ends. The CDR3 region is CASSLEGFVYNEQFF. The CDR3 DNA is TGTGCCAGCAGCTTAGAGGGATTTGTGTACAATGAGCAGTTCTTC.

The rearrangement links TRBV6-6 to TRBJ2-7; 9 positions match TRBD2. Looked up from germline, CDR1 is MNHNY and CDR2 is SVGAGI (reference sequence). The CDR3 loop spans 14 amino acids. The trim removed 6 bases at V and 2 bases at J, leaving 5 bases unmatched. The CDR3 sequence: CASSPRLAAYEQYF. The CDR3 DNA reads as TGTGCCAGCAGCCCACGACTAGCGGCCTACGAGCAGTACTTC.

The chain employs TRBV6-1 and TRBJ1-5; TRBD1 is a possible D gene (5 bases). Germline values: CDR1 MNHNS, CDR2 SASEGT. The CDR3 contains 14 residues. V lost 6 bases and J lost 5, with 14 bases in between. In DNA form, the CDR3 reads TGTGCCAGCAGCACGGGCCCGGGGGATCAGCCCCAGCATTTT. Protein product: CASSTGPGDQPQHF.